The sample holds a few counts of the clone carrying this T cell receptor (beta chain). Its antigen is still unknown. Germline V lookup: CDR1 SGDLS, CDR2 YYNGEE. V lost 3 bases and J lost 0, with 15 bases in between. The CDR3 totals 16 residues. TCRdb's copy holds only in-frame clones and misses some; the assay was immunoSEQ multiplex PCR. The sample shows 120,000 or so clones, 81% of them seen only once. This record belongs to a study of radiation and T cells in renal cell carcinoma. About the research overall: Nephrectomy followed 15 Gy stereotactic body radiation by 4 weeks. Regarding the study as a whole: In blood, top tumor clones expanded by 2 weeks, shrinking by 4. Without pretreatment biopsies, baseline tumor clonotype presence was undetermined.

Time point given: blood 2 weeks post-SBRT. The sample's treatment: 15 Gy SBRT to primary tumor, nephrectomy 4 weeks later. Radiation-treated patients gave blood at baseline, week 2 and week 4. The receptor was derived from a man aged 45 to 65 with renal cell carcinoma. The specimen comprised blood, sampled from a patient whose treatment included radiotherapy and nephrectomy. The gene calls are TRBV9 and TRBJ1-1; D unclear. CDR3 sequence reads: CASSAGGQLLNTEAFF. CDR3 sequence (DNA): TGTGCCAGCAGCGCAGGCGGGCAGCTCCTGAACACTGAAGCTTTCTTT. The full variable domain, completed using reference TRBV9 and TRBJ1-1, is DSGVTQTPKHLITATGQRVTLRCSPRSGDLSVYWYQQSLDQGLQFLIQYYNGEERAKGNILERFSAQQFPDLHSELNLSSLELGDSALYFCASSAGGQLLNTEAFFGQGTRLTVV.